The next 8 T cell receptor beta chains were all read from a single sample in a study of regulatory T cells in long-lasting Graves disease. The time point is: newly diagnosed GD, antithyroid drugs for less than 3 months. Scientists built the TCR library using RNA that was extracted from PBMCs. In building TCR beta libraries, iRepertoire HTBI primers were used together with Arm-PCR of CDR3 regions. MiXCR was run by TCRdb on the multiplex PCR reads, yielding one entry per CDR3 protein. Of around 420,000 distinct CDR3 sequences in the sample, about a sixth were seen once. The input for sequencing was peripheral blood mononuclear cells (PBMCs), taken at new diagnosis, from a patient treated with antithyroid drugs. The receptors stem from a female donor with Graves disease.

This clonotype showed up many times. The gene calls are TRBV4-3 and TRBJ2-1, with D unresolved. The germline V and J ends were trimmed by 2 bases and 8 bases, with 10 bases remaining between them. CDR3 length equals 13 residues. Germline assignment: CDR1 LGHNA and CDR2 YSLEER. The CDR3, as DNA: TGCGCCAGCAGCCAACGCACTCTCGATGAGCAGTTCTTC. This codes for CASSQRTLDEQFF.

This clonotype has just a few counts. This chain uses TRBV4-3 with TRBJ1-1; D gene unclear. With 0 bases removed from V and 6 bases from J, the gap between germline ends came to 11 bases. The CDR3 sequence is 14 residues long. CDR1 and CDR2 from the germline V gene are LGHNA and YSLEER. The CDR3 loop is CASSQDLGNSEAFF. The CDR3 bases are TGCGCCAGCAGCCAAGATCTGGGGAATTCTGAAGCTTTCTTT.

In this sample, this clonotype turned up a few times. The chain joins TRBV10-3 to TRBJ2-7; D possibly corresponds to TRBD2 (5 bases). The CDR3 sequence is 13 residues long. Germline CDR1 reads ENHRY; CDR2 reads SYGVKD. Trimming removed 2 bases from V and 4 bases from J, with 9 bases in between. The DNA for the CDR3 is TGTGCCATCAGTGAGACCAGCGGTTACGAGCAGTACTTC. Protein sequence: CAISETSGYEQYF.

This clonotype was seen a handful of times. This chain's CDR3 is CSARYTNSYNEQFF. The CDR3, as DNA: TGCAGTGCTAGATATACCAACTCCTACAATGAGCAGTTCTTC. The V call is TRBV20-1, the J call TRBJ2-1; D not certain. The CDR3 is 14 residues long. V dropped 2 bases and J dropped 0 bases, with 8 bases sitting between them. CDR1 is DFQATT, CDR2 SNEGSKA, per germline (reference sequence).

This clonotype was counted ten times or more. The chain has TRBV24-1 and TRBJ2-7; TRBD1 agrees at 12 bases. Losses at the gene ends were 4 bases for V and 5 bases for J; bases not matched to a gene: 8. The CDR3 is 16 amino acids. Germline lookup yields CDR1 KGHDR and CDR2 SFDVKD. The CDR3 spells CATSDRGTGGLHEQYF. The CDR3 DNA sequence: TGTGCCACCAGTGACCGCGGGACAGGGGGCCTCCACGAGCAGTACTTC.

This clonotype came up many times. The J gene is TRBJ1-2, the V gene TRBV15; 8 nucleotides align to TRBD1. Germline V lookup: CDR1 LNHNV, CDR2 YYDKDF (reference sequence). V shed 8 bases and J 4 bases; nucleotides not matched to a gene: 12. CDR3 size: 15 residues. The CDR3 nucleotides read TGTGCCACCGCTAACCAGGGGGCAGACGGCTATGGCTACACCTTC. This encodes CATANQGADGYGYTF.

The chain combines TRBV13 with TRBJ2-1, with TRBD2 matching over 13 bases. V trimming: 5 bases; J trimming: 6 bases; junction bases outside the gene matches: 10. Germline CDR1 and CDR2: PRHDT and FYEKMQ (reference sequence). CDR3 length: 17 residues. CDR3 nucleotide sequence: TGTGCCAGCAGCCATCTGACTAGCGGGAGGTCACCCAATGAGCAGTTCTTC. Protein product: CASSHLTSGRSPNEQFF.

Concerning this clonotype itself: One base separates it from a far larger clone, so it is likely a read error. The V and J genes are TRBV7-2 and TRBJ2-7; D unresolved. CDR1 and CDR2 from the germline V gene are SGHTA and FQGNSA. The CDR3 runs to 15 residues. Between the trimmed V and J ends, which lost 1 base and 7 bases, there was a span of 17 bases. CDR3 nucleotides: TGTGCCAGCAGCTTAGAGAAGCGAATTTACGATGAGCAGTACTTC. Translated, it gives CASSLEKRIYDEQYF.